This TCR beta chain is from a study of shared clonotypes between healthy human individuals. Whole-study findings and limits: The genetic and exposure-history diversity represented was limited by few donors. Researchers sampled blood only, noting tissue repertoires likely differ.

On this clone: Its cognate antigen is unknown.

It was across several immunoSEQ plates that each subset's genomic DNA was evenly split. Sequencing used immunoSEQ multiplex PCR; TCRdb keeps in-frame clones, though not all of them. The sample carries roughly 2,000,000 clones, 90% to 95% recorded once. The naive CD8 subset, CD45RO-negative cells positively selected for CCR7, excluded terminally differentiated effector memory CD45RA+ cells. The sequencing input was naive CD8+ T cells from PBMCs. This clonotype was obtained from a man aged 18 to 29 in good health. Some clones in this sample may be carry-over from other donors' samples.

CDR3 DNA sequence: TGTGCCAGCAGCTTAGCGTGGGGCCCAAAAAACATTCAGTACTTC. The encoded protein is CASSLAWGPKNIQYF. The chain links TRBV11-2 to TRBJ2-4, with D possibly matching TRBD1 (5 bases). The CDR3 consists of 15 residues. Between the trimmed V and J ends, which lost 1 base and 4 bases, there was a span of 11 bases. CDR1 is SGHAT and CDR2 is FQNNGV in the germline V gene.